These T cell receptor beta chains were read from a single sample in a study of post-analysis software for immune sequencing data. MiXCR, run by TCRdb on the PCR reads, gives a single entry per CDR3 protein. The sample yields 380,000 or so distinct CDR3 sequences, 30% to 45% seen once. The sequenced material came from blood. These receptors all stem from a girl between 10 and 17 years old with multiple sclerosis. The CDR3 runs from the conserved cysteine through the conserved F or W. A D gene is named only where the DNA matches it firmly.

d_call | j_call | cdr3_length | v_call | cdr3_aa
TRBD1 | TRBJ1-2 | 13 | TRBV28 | CASTIDRAYGYTF
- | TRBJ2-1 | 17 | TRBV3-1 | CASSQDTYLISYNEQFF
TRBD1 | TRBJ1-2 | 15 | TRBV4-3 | CASSQGGTGYYGYTF
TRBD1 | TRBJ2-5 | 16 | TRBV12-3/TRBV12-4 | CASSPLGRQGATRQYF
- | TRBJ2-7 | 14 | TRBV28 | CASSSHDRPYEQYF
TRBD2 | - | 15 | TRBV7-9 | CASSPQGAGAYEQYF
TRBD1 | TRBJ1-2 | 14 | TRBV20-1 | CSAWTGGGNYGYTF
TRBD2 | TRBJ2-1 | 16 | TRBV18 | CASSLRRGEGRNEQFF
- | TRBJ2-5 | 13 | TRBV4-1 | CAIAKVSGETQYF
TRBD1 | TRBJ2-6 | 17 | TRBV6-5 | CASSGGQGISGANVLTF
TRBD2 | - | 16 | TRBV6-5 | CASSPTSGDFPETQYF
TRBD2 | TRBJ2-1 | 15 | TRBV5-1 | CASSVTSGAHNEQFF
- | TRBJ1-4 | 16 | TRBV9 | CASSALQGGTNEKLFF
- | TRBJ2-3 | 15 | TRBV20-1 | CSASGGLPSTDTQYF
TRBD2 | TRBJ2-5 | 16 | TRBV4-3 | CASSQTLGRAGETQYF
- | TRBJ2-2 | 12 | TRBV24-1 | CATRGSPGELFF
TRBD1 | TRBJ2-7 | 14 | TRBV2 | CATKDREFYYEQYF
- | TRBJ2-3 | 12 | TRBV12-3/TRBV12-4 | CASSFDTDTQYF
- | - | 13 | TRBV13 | CVSSSGPQETQYF
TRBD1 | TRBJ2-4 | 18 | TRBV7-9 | CASSLWTGVGIAKNIQYF
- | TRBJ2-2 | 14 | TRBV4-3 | CASSQDGGTGELFF
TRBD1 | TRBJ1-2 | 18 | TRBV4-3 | CASSQLRGRGTESYGYTF
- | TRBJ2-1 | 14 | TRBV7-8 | CASRAASRAWEQFF
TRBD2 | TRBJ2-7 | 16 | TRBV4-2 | CASSQDRSGATYEQYF
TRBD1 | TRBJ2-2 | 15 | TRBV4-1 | CASSQGTGKSGELFF
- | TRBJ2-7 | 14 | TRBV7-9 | CASSLRADSYEQYF
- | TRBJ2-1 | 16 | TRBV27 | CASSLIGRGPYNEQFF
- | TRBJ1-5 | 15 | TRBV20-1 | CSARRGAASPQPQHF
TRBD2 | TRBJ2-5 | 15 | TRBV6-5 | CASSPSGGDQETQYF
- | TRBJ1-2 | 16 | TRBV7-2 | CASSLGAGGMGYGYTF
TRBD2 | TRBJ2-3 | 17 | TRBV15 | CATSRDLAGGGADTQYF
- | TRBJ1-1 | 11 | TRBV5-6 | CASSRDVEAFF
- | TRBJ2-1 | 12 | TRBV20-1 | CSARDRLSEQFF
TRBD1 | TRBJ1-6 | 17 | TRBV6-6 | CASSYGAYRGTNSPLHF
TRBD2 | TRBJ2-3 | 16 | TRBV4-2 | CASSQDTGGVADTQYF
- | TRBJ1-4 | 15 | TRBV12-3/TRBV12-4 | CASSLRRFSNEKLFF
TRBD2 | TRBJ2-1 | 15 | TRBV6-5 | CASSYVAGAYNEQFF
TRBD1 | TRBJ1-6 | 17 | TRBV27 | CAGSQPPHRGINSPLHF
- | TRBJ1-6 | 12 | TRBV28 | CASKVNNSPLHF
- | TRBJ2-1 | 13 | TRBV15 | CATSRETHYEQFF
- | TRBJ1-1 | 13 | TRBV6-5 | CASSSGVNTEAFF
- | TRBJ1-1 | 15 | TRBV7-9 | CASSSAGAPNTEGFF
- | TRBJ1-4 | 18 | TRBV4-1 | CASSPRPGTLATNEKLFF
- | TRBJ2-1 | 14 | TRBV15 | CATRGPFSYNEQFF
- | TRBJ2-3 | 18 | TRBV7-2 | CASSSIALGGGPSDTQYF
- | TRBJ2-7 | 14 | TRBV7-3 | CASSLNAPSDEQYF
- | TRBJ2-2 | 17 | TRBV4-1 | CASSQGAASWNTGELFF
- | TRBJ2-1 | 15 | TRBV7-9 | CASSLRGARGNEQFF
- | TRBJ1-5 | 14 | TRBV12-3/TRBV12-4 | CASTWTVSNQPQHF
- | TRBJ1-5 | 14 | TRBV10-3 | CAISPDSTSRPQHF
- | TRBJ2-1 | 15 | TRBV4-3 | CASSQERTLNNEQFF
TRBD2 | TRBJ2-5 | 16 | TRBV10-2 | CASSETLAGGQETQYF
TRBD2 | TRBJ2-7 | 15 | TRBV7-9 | CASSLMAGGRYEQYF
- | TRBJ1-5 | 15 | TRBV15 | CATSAGLGSNQPQHF
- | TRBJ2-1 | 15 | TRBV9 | CASSVERDVYNEQFF
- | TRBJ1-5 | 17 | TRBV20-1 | CSARGPEGSGSNQPQHF
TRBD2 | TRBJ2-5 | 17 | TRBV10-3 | CAISDGLAGGTQETQYF
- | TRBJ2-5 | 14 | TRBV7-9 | CASHATGTHEAQYF
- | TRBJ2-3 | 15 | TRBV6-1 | CASDEAGYLTDTQYF